Listed below are T cell receptor beta chains from one sample, sequenced in a study of T cells in Graves' hyperthyroidism and ophthalmopathy. TCRdb re-called the multiplex PCR reads through MiXCR, storing one row per CDR3 protein. The data hold nearly 600,000 distinct CDR3 sequences, with approximately 13% observed a single time. Material for sequencing was blood. The receptors come from a young woman with Graves' hyperthyroidism that later progressed to Graves' ophthalmopathy. The CDR3 runs from the conserved cysteine through the conserved F or W. A D gene is named only where the DNA matches it firmly. The size of a clone is reported for some rows only, either as once, few or many, or as a class for expanded clones.

TRBV27	TRBJ2-7	few	TRBD1	14	TGTGCCAGCAGTCCCGGGACAGAGGCCTACGAGCAGTACTTC	CASSPGTEAYEQYF
TRBV25-1	TRBJ2-1	once	-	12	TGTGCCAGCAGTGAAATCGACAATGAGCAGTTCTTC	CASSEIDNEQFF
TRBV19	TRBJ1-4	many	-	13	TGTGCCAGTAGTGACAGCAGTAATGAAAAACTGTTTTTT	CASSDSSNEKLFF
TRBV29-1	TRBJ1-4	many	-	15	TGCAGCGTTGAAGATGGGGGGGCAACTAATGAAAAACTGTTTTTT	CSVEDGGATNEKLFF
TRBV12-5	TRBJ1-4	many	-	18	TGTGCTAGTGGTTTGAGACTCGGGACTTGGGCAACTAATGAAAAACTGTTTTTT	CASGLRLGTWATNEKLFF
TRBV10-3	TRBJ1-2	many	-	11	TGTGCCATCACTGGGGTATATGGCTACACCTTC	CAITGVYGYTF
TRBV12-3/TRBV12-4	TRBJ2-1	once	-	14	TGTGCCAGCAATTTCGGGGGTTCCTACAATGAGCAGTTCTTC	CASNFGGSYNEQFF
TRBV10-3	TRBJ2-5	-	TRBD1	12	TGTGCCGTAGGACAGGGTCTGGAGACCCAGTACTTC	CAVGQGLETQYF
TRBV4-2	TRBJ1-5	-	-	14	TGTGCCAGCAGCCAAGACAGGGTTTATCAGCCCCAGCATTTT	CASSQDRVYQPQHF
TRBV7-9	TRBJ2-1	many	-	11	TGTGCCAGCAGTTCCCGAGGGGAGCAGTTCTTC	CASSSRGEQFF
TRBV6-2/TRBV6-3	TRBJ2-5	few	-	16	TGTGCCAGCCACCTTGGGGGCGCTTTAGCTCAAGAGACCCAGTACTTC	CASHLGGALAQETQYF
TRBV27	TRBJ2-1	-	TRBD2	17	TGTGCCAGCAGCTTCGGGACTAGCGGGAGTATGTACAATGAGCAGTTCTTC	CASSFGTSGSMYNEQFF
TRBV13	TRBJ2-3	many	TRBD2	17	TGTGCCAGCAGCTTAGGCAGTCTAGCGGGAGGCACAGATACGCAGTATTTT	CASSLGSLAGGTDTQYF
TRBV10-3	TRBJ2-3	few	-	12	TGTGCCATCAGTGAGTCGGGAGATACGCAGTATTTT	CAISESGDTQYF
TRBV5-8	TRBJ2-1	many	TRBD1	15	TGTGCCAGTAAAGACCCGGGACAGGGGGCGACCAAGCAGTTCTTC	CASKDPGQGATKQFF
TRBV18	TRBJ2-1	many	TRBD2	15	TGTGCCAGCTCACCTAAAGCGGGGGAATACAATGAGCAGTTCTTC	CASSPKAGEYNEQFF
TRBV28	TRBJ1-5	many	-	16	TGTGCCAGCAGTCCCTTGGGACTGGATAGCAATCAGCCCCAGCATTTT	CASSPLGLDSNQPQHF
TRBV6-1	TRBJ1-5	-	TRBD1	11	TGTGCCAGCAGTCCAGGGGGTAATTGGGATTTT	CASSPGGNWDF
TRBV12-3/TRBV12-4	TRBJ2-1	few	-	13	TGTGCCAGCAGTTGGGTCGAAAACAATGAGCAGTTCTTC	CASSWVENNEQFF
TRBV30	TRBJ2-7	many	-	12	TGTGCCTGGAGCGCGGACATTTACGAGCAGTACTTC	CAWSADIYEQYF
TRBV7-3	TRBJ2-5	-	-	15	TGTGCCAGCAGCTTAACTAGTAGCGGATCCGAGACCCAGTACTTC	CASSLTSSGSETQYF
TRBV10-3	TRBJ2-7	-	-	15	TGTGCCACCAGTGTTTTGGGGGAGGCCTCAGGGGAGCAGTACTTC	CATSVLGEASGEQYF
TRBV7-9	TRBJ2-1	many	-	12	TGTGCCAGCAGCTACACAGGGAATGAGCAGTTCTTC	CASSYTGNEQFF
TRBV10-3	TRBJ2-1	many	TRBD2	16	TGTGCCATCAGGGGGACTAGCGGGGGCCTGGATTATGAGCAGTTCTTC	CAIRGTSGGLDYEQFF
TRBV6-2/TRBV6-3	TRBJ1-5	many	-	16	TGTGCCAGCACCCCCAAAGGTACAGGGAGTAATCAGCCCCAGCATTTT	CASTPKGTGSNQPQHF
TRBV12-3/TRBV12-4	TRBJ1-2	many	-	12	TGTGCCAGCAGTCAGAGTAACTATGGCTACACCTTC	CASSQSNYGYTF
TRBV2	TRBJ1-1	many	-	18	TGTGCCAGCAGTGAACCGACTTTGGTTGAGGCCCGGAACACTGAAGCTTTCTTT	CASSEPTLVEARNTEAFF
TRBV19	TRBJ1-1	-	-	16	TGTGCCAGTAGCCAGCCTCCGACCAGCCCTAACACTGAAGCTTTCTTT	CASSQPPTSPNTEAFF
TRBV10-3	TRBJ1-2	many	TRBD1	14	TGTGCCACCCGACAGGGGGCAACTAACTATGGCTACACCTTC	CATRQGATNYGYTF
TRBV11-1	TRBJ2-7	many	-	14	TGTGCCAGCAGCTTTTACAAGGGGCTTGGCGAGCAGTACTTC	CASSFYKGLGEQYF
TRBV19	TRBJ1-2	many	-	15	TGTGCCAGTAGTATAGGGTCCTCTTCTTACTATGGCTACACCTTC	CASSIGSSSYYGYTF
TRBV19	TRBJ2-1	few	-	14	TGTGCCAGCACCACCTCAGTTGGGCTAAATGAGCAGTTCTTC	CASTTSVGLNEQFF
TRBV6-1	TRBJ1-4	-	TRBD1	15	TGTGCCAGCAGTCCTGGGGACAGGCAAATTGAAAAACTGTTTTTT	CASSPGDRQIEKLFF
TRBV5-5	TRBJ2-7	-	-	14	TGTGCCAGCAGCTATGACAGGCTGACCTACGAGCAGTACTTC	CASSYDRLTYEQYF
TRBV4-3	TRBJ2-2	-	-	14	TGCGCCAGCAGCCAAGATCCCCTCGCCGGGGAGCTGTTTTTT	CASSQDPLAGELFF
TRBV6-1	TRBJ1-1	few	-	14	TGTGCCAGCAGTCCCCAAGAAGCGAACACTGAAGCTTTCTTT	CASSPQEANTEAFF
TRBV27	TRBJ2-1	-	-	17	TGTGCCAGCGCCCCCGGGGCAGGGCCCAGCTCCTACAATGAGCAGTTCTTC	CASAPGAGPSSYNEQFF
TRBV20-1	TRBJ2-1	many	-	15	TGCAGTGCTAGAGATCCAGGGACGCCGGGCAATGAGCAGTTCTTC	CSARDPGTPGNEQFF
TRBV18	TRBJ1-5	many	-	13	TGTGCCAGCTCTCCGGGGGACAATCAGCCCCAGCATTTT	CASSPGDNQPQHF
TRBV4-3	TRBJ2-2	-	-	14	TGCGCCAGCAGCTTGGATCCAGTTGCCGGGGAGCTGTTTTTT	CASSLDPVAGELFF
TRBV11-3	TRBJ1-1	few	TRBD1	14	TGTGCCAGCACCCGGACAGGGGTGAACACTGAAGCTTTCTTT	CASTRTGVNTEAFF
TRBV20-1	TRBJ2-1	-	TRBD2	14	TGCAGTGCTAAACTAGCGGGAGCCTACAATGAGCAGTTCTTC	CSAKLAGAYNEQFF
TRBV5-4	TRBJ2-5	few	-	15	TGTGCCAGCAGCTTGTTCAGCGGAACGCAAGAGACCCAGTACTTC	CASSLFSGTQETQYF